The 22 T cell receptor beta chains in this list originate from one sample, sequenced in a study of CD8 T cell repertoires and HIV-1 epitope variants. The protocol was immunoSEQ multiplex PCR, while the TCRdb copy is restricted to in-frame clones and leaves out a portion. The repertoire holds approximately 5,000 clones, with roughly 60% as singletons. Their cognate antigens are unknown. The sample consisted of cultured CD8+ T cells derived from PBMCs. All receptors derive from a male donor with HIV.

The chain employs TRBV7-8 and TRBJ1-6; possible D gene TRBD1, 6 bases. V gave up 0 bases and J gave up 11 bases, with 17 bases separating them. Germline assignment: CDR1 SGHVS and CDR2 FQNEAQ. This CDR3 comprises 16 residues. CDR3 protein: CASSLASSGQRTPLHF. DNA of the CDR3: TGTGCCAGCAGCTTAGCGTCAAGCGGACAGAGGACACCCCTCCACTTT.

The J gene is TRBJ1-3, the V gene TRBV5-1; TRBD1 is a possible D gene (5 bases). The germline CDR1 and CDR2 sequences are SGHRS and YFSETQ. The CDR3 runs to 14 residues. Between the trimmed V and J ends, which lost 4 bases and 4 bases, there was a span of 12 bases. CDR3: CASSDNTGGNTIYF. The CDR3 nucleotides read TGCGCCAGCAGCGATAATACAGGAGGAAACACCATATATTTT.

The V gene is TRBV4-3, the J gene TRBJ1-6; TRBD1 matches 7 bases. Trimming took 0 bases from V and 12 from J; bases not matched to a gene: 8. The germline V gene has CDR1 LGHNA and CDR2 YSLEER. The CDR3 is made up of 15 amino acids. The CDR3 DNA is TGCGCCAGCAGCCAAGAGATAGGGGGCATCTTACCCCTCCACTTT. This codes for CASSQEIGGILPLHF.

The CDR3 reads CASSLRGGTEAFF. The CDR3 DNA reads as TGTGCCAGCAGCTTACGGGGAGGCACTGAAGCTTTCTTT. The V gene is TRBV11-3, the J gene TRBJ1-1; no clear D gene. CDR3 length: 13 amino acids. CDR1 and CDR2 from the germline V gene are SGHNT and YENEEA. V was pared by 2 bases and J by 4 bases, with 8 bases between.

V is TRBV25-1 and J is TRBJ1-1, with 7 bases that match TRBD1. Germline V gene data show CDR1 as MGHDK and CDR2 as SYGVNS. CDR3 length: 12 amino acids. CDR3 sequence: CATGAGGTEAFF. As DNA, the CDR3 is TGTGCTACAGGGGCGGGTGGCACTGAAGCTTTCTTT.

The J gene is TRBJ2-5, the V gene TRBV6-1; TRBD1 aligns across 7 bases. Matching the DNA end better, TRBJ2-7 makes the J call doubtful. Germline CDR1 and CDR2: MNHNS and SASEGT. The CDR3 runs to 14 residues. The CDR3 reads CASSRDRDSGEQYF. The CDR3 bases are TGTGCCAGCAGTCGAGACAGGGATTCGGGCGAGCAGTACTTC.

This rearrangement joins TRBV7-9 to TRBJ1-4; D is perhaps TRBD1 (5 bases). V was cut by 3 bases and J by 0 bases, with 8 bases left in between. Germline CDR1 reads SEHNR; CDR2 reads FQNEAQ (reference sequence). The CDR3 consists of 15 residues. Here the CDR3 reads CASSLTVATNEKLFF. The CDR3 coding sequence is TGTGCCAGCAGCTTGACAGTAGCAACTAATGAAAAACTGTTTTTT.

This chain joins TRBV28 and TRBJ2-5; 7 bases are a match to TRBD1. The ends lost 8 bases at V and 0 bases at J; junction bases unmatched: 6. CDR1 and CDR2 (germline): MDHEN, SYDVKM. The CDR3 length is 14 residues. CDR3 nucleotides: TGTGCCAGCCGATCGGACAGGTACCAAGAGACCCAGTACTTC. Its translation: CASRSDRYQETQYF.

V usage is TRBV10-2 and J usage is TRBJ2-3; D not certain. Trimming removed 3 bases at V and 1 base at J, with 14 bases between. This CDR3 comprises 16 residues. Germline V CDR1 and CDR2: WSHSY, SAAADI. The CDR3 spells CASSDWRSAGTDTQYF. Written as DNA, the CDR3 is TGCGCCAGCAGTGACTGGCGGAGCGCGGGCACAGATACGCAGTATTTT.

The chain carries TRBV28 and TRBJ2-1; D remains unclear. The CDR3 extends over 13 amino acids. The V end lost 3 bases, the J end lost 6 bases, and 9 bases lay between the germline ends. Germline V gives CDR1 MDHEN, CDR2 SYDVKM. The CDR3 DNA reads TGTGCCAGCAGTTTTTCACAAGGCAATGAGCAGTTCTTC. Amino acids: CASSFSQGNEQFF.

Concerning this clone itself: The junction and the germline gene differ at one end; a read error may be behind it. The V and J genes are TRBV6-1 and TRBJ2-6; D may be TRBD1 or TRBD2 (5 bases each). This CDR3 spans 17 amino acids. Germline V lookup: CDR1 MNHNS, CDR2 SASEGT. CDR3 in amino acids: CAISESLGVSGANVLTF. The DNA for the CDR3 is TGTGCCATCAGTGAGTCTCTGGGGGTATCTGGGGCCAACGTCCTGACTTTC.

The sample holds a few counts of this clone. V and J are TRBV6-6 and TRBJ1-3; tentative D call: TRBD1 (6 bases). CDR3 size: 14 residues. CDR1 is MNHNY and CDR2 is SVGAGI in the germline V gene (reference sequence). V lost 7 bases to trimming and J lost 4 bases, with 14 bases between them. CDR3 protein: CASTTSGAGNTIYF. CDR3 nucleotide sequence: TGTGCCAGCACCACCTCAGGGGCCGGAAACACCATATATTTT.

V usage is TRBV5-8 and J usage is TRBJ2-5; D assignment may be TRBD1 or TRBD2 (5 bases each). This CDR3 is 14 amino acids long. Per the germline V gene, CDR1 is SGHTS and CDR2 is YDEGEE. Deletions cut 4 bases from V and 1 base from J, with 11 bases between. CDR3 sequence: CASSVTGPQETQYF. Here the CDR3 DNA reads TGTGCCAGCAGCGTCACGGGGCCCCAAGAGACCCAGTACTTC.

V gene TRBV28 combines with J gene TRBJ2-3; TRBD1 might be the D (6 bases). There are 14 residues in the CDR3. The V gene's germline CDR1 is MDHEN and CDR2 SYDVKM. Trimming pared 7 bases from V and 6 bases from J, leaving 17 bases between. CDR3 bases: TGTGCCAGCACCCTCAGGGGTAGGCGGGATACGCAGTATTTT. The encoded protein is CASTLRGRRDTQYF.

A word on this clone: At one boundary the junction diverges from the germline segment, which might be a read error. This chain uses TRBV11-2 with TRBJ2-7; no clear D. CDR3 size: 8 residues. Germline V gene data show CDR1 as SGHAT and CDR2 as FQNNGV. Here the CDR3 reads CASSFPLF. The CDR3 DNA reads as TGTGCCAGCAGCTTCCCCCTCTTC.

The chain couples TRBV7-2 to TRBJ1-6, with unresolved D. V was shortened by 2 bases and J by 1 base, with 3 bases between the two germline ends. Germline V gene sequence: CDR1 SGHTA, CDR2 FQGNSA. This CDR3 comprises 14 residues. CDR3 loop: CASSLTSYNSPLHF. The CDR3 DNA sequence: TGTGCCAGCAGCTTAACTTCCTATAATTCACCCCTCCACTTT.

CDR3 DNA sequence: TGTGCCAGCAGTGAAGGAAAGGATGCTGAAGCTTTCTTT. Translating gives CASSEGKDAEAFF. The rearrangement links TRBV6-1 to TRBJ1-1; unclear D gene. The germline V gene has CDR1 MNHNS and CDR2 SASEGT. The CDR3 sequence is 13 residues long. The ends were cut back, 1 base at V and 6 bases at J, with 9 bases in the middle.

Here the CDR3 DNA reads TGTGCCAGCAGTTACTCGACTAGCGGGGCATCCTACGAGCAGTACTTC. Residues: CASSYSTSGASYEQYF. V is TRBV6-5 and J is TRBJ2-7; 11 nucleotides match TRBD2. The CDR3 covers 16 residues. Trimming took 0 bases from V and 1 from J; bases not matched to a gene: 2. Germline-derived CDR1 and CDR2 are MNHEY and SVGAGI.

This chain links TRBV19 with TRBJ2-7, with D perhaps given as TRBD1 or TRBD2 (5 bases each). Germline lookup yields CDR1 LNHDA and CDR2 SQIVND (reference sequence). The CDR3 consists of 17 residues. The V end was cut by 2 bases, the J end by 2 bases, with 19 bases between. The CDR3: CASSISRDPQNPYEQYF. The CDR3 bases are TGTGCCAGTAGTATATCCAGGGACCCGCAAAACCCCTACGAGCAGTACTTC.

V gene TRBV9 combines with J gene TRBJ2-5; D might be TRBD1 or TRBD2, each matching 6 bases. Trimming took off 0 bases at V and 2 bases at J, with 26 bases between the two ends. Germline V gene lookup returns CDR1 SGDLS and CDR2 YYNGEE. The length of the CDR3 is 20 residues. The chain's CDR3 is CASSVEAAVWGAVGQETQYF. The CDR3 bases are TGTGCCAGCAGCGTAGAGGCGGCGGTCTGGGGGGCTGTGGGACAAGAGACCCAGTACTTC. Variable domain in full (rest from reference TRBV9 and TRBJ2-5): DSGVTQTPKHLITATGQRVTLRCSPRSGDLSVYWYQQSLDQGLQFLIQYYNGEERAKGNILERFSAQQFPDLHSELNLSSLELGDSALYFCASSVEAAVWGAVGQETQYFGPGTRLLVL.

The table lists this clone with a few counts. The chain uses TRBV27 and TRBJ1-2; TRBD1 aligns across 7 bases. CDR3 length: 15 amino acids. CDR1 MNHEY and CDR2 SMNVEV come from the germline V gene (reference sequence). With 5 bases clipped from V and 6 bases from J, the junction kept 12 bases outside the gene matches. CDR3 sequence: CASSPNFETGHGYTF. The DNA of the CDR3 is TGTGCCAGCAGTCCAAACTTCGAGACAGGGCATGGCTACACCTTC.

The chain has TRBV7-9 and TRBJ2-1; 11 positions agree with TRBD1. Germline V gene data show CDR1 as SEHNR and CDR2 as FQNEAQ (reference sequence). The J segment lost 8 bases and the V segment lost 6 bases, leaving 6 bases of the junction unmatched. The CDR3 extends over 14 amino acids. CDR3 protein: CASRVDRGLDEQFF. The CDR3 region has the DNA TGTGCCAGCAGGGTGGACAGGGGGCTTGATGAGCAGTTCTTC.